This TCR beta chain stems from a study of cytomegalovirus exposure and HLA in healthy donors. A note on this clone: Antigen: not known.

J gave up 7 bases and V 6 bases, and 6 bases lay outside the gene matches. Looked up from germline, CDR1 is LNHDA and CDR2 is SQIVND (reference sequence). The CDR3 totals 14 residues. Primers included in the PCR were 60 Vbeta and 13 Jbeta primers. Profiled with immunoSEQ multiplex PCR; TCRdb holds only in-frame clones, not every one. The data contain 97,000 or so clones, 75% to 90% of them singletons. The study's findings and limits: In vitro testing confirmed a few CMV-associated chains as specific for CMV antigens. Reports described diagnosis of cytomegalovirus status by the classifier as highly specific and sensitive. Among the most significant clusters, several appeared linked to common viral pathogens in a later analysis. The study found most TCR sequences rare, yet found some public TCRs in many donors.

V usage is TRBV19 and J usage is TRBJ1-5, with 10 bases lining up with TRBD1. The clonotype originates from a man aged 40-49 years in good health and CMV-seronegative. The sequencing sample was made of PBMCs. DNA for the CDR3: TGTGCCAGTAGCGAGGGGACAGGGGAACAGCCCCAGCATTTT. Translating it yields CASSEGTGEQPQHF.